A selection of T cell receptor beta chains follows, all from one sample in a study of tumor T cells in aggressive B-cell lymphoma. Data came from immunoSEQ multiplex PCR; TCRdb stores just in-frame clones and leaves some out. The data show 2,100 or so clones, roughly 90% seen once. The material sequenced was tumor tissue. The receptors here all came from an adult with diffuse large B cell lymphoma. Both conserved end residues are part of each CDR3. A D gene is named only where the DNA matches it firmly. Only some rows state a clone size, as once, few, many or a class for expanded clones.

v_gene	j_gene	abundance	len	d_gene	CDR3nt	CDR3aa
TRBV5-4	TRBJ2-2	-	17	TRBD2	TGTGCCAGCAGAATGGGGGCTAGCGGGCGCTACACCGGGGAGCTGTTTTTT	CASRMGASGRYTGELFF
TRBV6-1	TRBJ2-7	-	14	TRBD2	TGTGCCAGCACGGCTAGCGGGAGGATGGATGAGCAGTACTTC	CASTASGRMDEQYF
TRBV7-9	TRBJ1-4	-	13	-	TGTGCCAGCAGCATCACACAGACCGCACCTCTGTTTTTT	CASSITQTAPLFF
TRBV7-9	TRBJ1-3	-	17	-	TGTGCCAGCAGCTTAGGGGTCTCGGCGGCTCCTGGAAACACCATATATTTT	CASSLGVSAAPGNTIYF
TRBV10-1	TRBJ2-6	few	18	-	TGCGCCAGCAGTGTGTCCTTGATCGCACAAAGTCGGGCCAACGTCCTGACTTTC	CASSVSLIAQSRANVLTF
TRBV10-3	TRBJ2-3	few	17	-	TGTGCCATCTGGAGGGGAACTCAAGAACGAAACACAGATACGCAGTATTTT	CAIWRGTQERNTDTQYF
TRBV28	TRBJ2-5	once	16	TRBD2	TGTGCCAGCAGTGCCCCCGGGACTAGCGGGCCCTTTGCCCAGTACTTC	CASSAPGTSGPFAQYF
TRBV4-1	TRBJ2-2	-	16	-	TGCGCCAGCAGCCAATCGAGGGCACTGAACACCGGGGAGCTGTTTTTT	CASSQSRALNTGELFF
TRBV6-5	TRBJ2-3	-	14	-	TGTGCCAGCAGTGACGACAGCTACACAGATACGCAGTATTTT	CASSDDSYTDTQYF
TRBV28	TRBJ2-5	-	11	-	TGTGCCAGCAGCGGCCAAGAGACCCAGTACTTC	CASSGQETQYF
TRBV27	TRBJ2-1	few	15	TRBD2	TGTGCCAGCAGTTATCCAGCGGGGGGGCTCAATGAGCAGTTCTTC	CASSYPAGGLNEQFF
TRBV6-1	TRBJ2-3	-	14	-	TGTGCCAGCGGGTCTAGTATCAGGGCAGATACGCAGTATTTT	CASGSSIRADTQYF
TRBV28	TRBJ2-5	-	15	TRBD1	TGTGCCAGCACCGGGAACAGGGGGTCACGGGAGACCCAGTACTTC	CASTGNRGSRETQYF
TRBV28	TRBJ2-7	-	15	-	TGTGCCAGCAGTTCCGACAGTATTGCCACCTACGAGCAGTACTTC	CASSSDSIATYEQYF
TRBV18	TRBJ2-3	-	16	TRBD2	TGTGCCAGCTCATCCAACCTAGCGGGAGTAACAGATACGCAGTATTTT	CASSSNLAGVTDTQYF
TRBV28	TRBJ1-1	-	11	-	TGTGCCACCCAGGCCCACACTGAAGCTTTCTTT	CATQAHTEAFF
TRBV4-3	TRBJ2-7	-	16	TRBD1	TGCGCCAGCAGCCAAGAAAGGAGCGGGACAGGGGGCGAGCAGTACTTC	CASSQERSGTGGEQYF
TRBV16	TRBJ1-5	once	15	-	TGTGCCAGCAGCCAATCGGGGCAGAACAATCAGCCCCAGCATTTT	CASSQSGQNNQPQHF
TRBV11-2	TRBJ1-2	-	13	-	TGTGCCAGCAGTCGGTGGGTCCGGGATGGCTACACCTTC	CASSRWVRDGYTF
TRBV6-1	TRBJ1-5	-	15	-	TGTGCCAGCACCACCCGGTATTTAGGAGGGCAGCCCCAGCATTTT	CASTTRYLGGQPQHF
TRBV18	TRBJ1-3	-	17	-	TGTGCCAGCTCACCAGATCGAGGGTCCCTCTCTGGAAACACCATATATTTT	CASSPDRGSLSGNTIYF
TRBV5-1	TRBJ2-7	-	15	-	TGCGCCAGCAGCTCGACAGGCAGGGGTGCCCACGAGCAGTACTTC	CASSSTGRGAHEQYF
TRBV18	TRBJ2-7	-	16	TRBD2	TGTGCCAGCTCACCACTACCCGCTAGCGGGAGTGGCGAGCAGTACTTC	CASSPLPASGSGEQYF
TRBV6-1	TRBJ1-3	-	14	TRBD1	TGTGCCAGCAGGCTGGACAGGGGACGCGACACCATATATTTT	CASRLDRGRDTIYF
TRBV10-3	TRBJ2-6	few	15	-	TGTGCCATCAGTGATGGAGGGCGAGGGGCCAACGTCCTGACTTTC	CAISDGGRGANVLTF
TRBV4-1	TRBJ1-5	-	15	-	TGCGCCAGCAGCCAAAGTCAGGGGCGAACTCAGCCCCAGCATTTT	CASSQSQGRTQPQHF
TRBV5-1	TRBJ2-7	-	15	-	TGCGCCAGCAGGCGGGACTCTCGAATAAACTACGAGCAGTACTTC	CASRRDSRINYEQYF
TRBV19	TRBJ2-2	-	15	TRBD1	TGTGCCAGTAGTGTGGACAGGGTCGACACCGGGGAGCTGTTTTTT	CASSVDRVDTGELFF
TRBV18	TRBJ2-7	-	15	-	TGTGCCAGCTCACCTACTAGCAGGATGGGTTACGAGCAGTACTTC	CASSPTSRMGYEQYF
TRBV28	TRBJ2-1	-	16	TRBD2	TGTGCCAGCAGCCTAGGGACTACTACCTCCTACAATGAGCAGTTCTTC	CASSLGTTTSYNEQFF
TRBV7-2	TRBJ1-5	-	15	TRBD1	TGTGCCAGCAGCTTAGTGGAGGGGGCGGGTCAGCCCCAGCATTTT	CASSLVEGAGQPQHF
TRBV19	TRBJ2-7	-	14	TRBD1	TGTGCCAGTAGTATGAACAGGGGCTGGGACGAGCAGTACTTC	CASSMNRGWDEQYF
TRBV25-1	TRBJ2-3	-	11	-	TGTGCCAGCAGTGATCCTTCTACGCAGTATTTT	CASSDPSTQYF
TRBV4-3	TRBJ2-2	-	15	TRBD1	TGCGCCAGCAGCCAAGAGACAGGGATGGCCGGGGAGCTGTTTTTT	CASSQETGMAGELFF
TRBV27	TRBJ1-2	-	13	-	TGTGCCACCTCGGGGGGGATGGACTATGGCTACACCTTC	CATSGGMDYGYTF
TRBV15	TRBJ1-2	-	12	-	TGTGCCACCCTCGACCGACAGGACGGCTATACCTTC	CATLDRQDGYTF
TRBV6-1	TRBJ2-5	-	15	-	TGTGCCAGCAGTGAAGGGTACGGAGGGGCAGAGACCCAGTACTTC	CASSEGYGGAETQYF
TRBV27	TRBJ1-1	-	16	-	TGTGCCAGCAGTCACTTCCCCAAAAAAGTGAACACTGAAGCTTTCTTT	CASSHFPKKVNTEAFF
TRBV9	TRBJ2-5	-	16	TRBD2	TGTGCCAGCAGCCCGGGGAGTAGCGGGCCCCAAGAGACCCAGTACTTC	CASSPGSSGPQETQYF
TRBV19	TRBJ2-3	-	17	TRBD1	TGTGCCAGTAGTATAGATCGGACAGGGGGTCGAGCAGATACGCAGTATTTT	CASSIDRTGGRADTQYF
TRBV19	TRBJ1-5	-	18	-	TGTGCCAGTAGTACCCCGAATCCATGGGGCCTTAGCAATCAGCCCCAGCATTTT	CASSTPNPWGLSNQPQHF
TRBV7-8	TRBJ1-5	-	16	TRBD1	TGTGCCAGCAGCTTAGCAGGGGACAGGGAATCCCAGCCCCAGCATTTT	CASSLAGDRESQPQHF
TRBV27	TRBJ1-1	-	13	-	TGTGCCAGCAGTTTCGGGGGGCATTCCGAAGCTTTCTTT	CASSFGGHSEAFF
TRBV30	TRBJ2-1	-	15	TRBD2	TGTGCCTGGAGTGTAAGTAGCGGGAGCCTCGATGAGCAGTTCTTC	CAWSVSSGSLDEQFF
TRBV9	TRBJ2-7	-	16	TRBD2	TGTGCCAGCAGCGTAGATCCCAGCGGGGGACGTTACGAGCAGTACTTC	CASSVDPSGGRYEQYF
TRBV4-1	TRBJ2-1	-	17	TRBD2	TGCGCCAGCAGCCAAGATCCTGCGGGAGGGATTTCCAATGAGCAGTTCTTC	CASSQDPAGGISNEQFF
TRBV18	TRBJ1-1	-	13	TRBD1	TGTGCCAGCTCAGAACAGGGGGAGACTGAAGCTTTCTTT	CASSEQGETEAFF
TRBV7-8	TRBJ1-5	-	12	-	TGTGCCAGCAGCTTTGGACAGCAGCCCCAGCATTTT	CASSFGQQPQHF
TRBV4-3	TRBJ2-1	-	16	-	TGCGCCAGCAGCCAAGGGAGCGGGCTGGCCTACAATGAGCAGTTCTTC	CASSQGSGLAYNEQFF
TRBV7-6	TRBJ2-5	-	17	-	TGTGCCAGCAGCCCATCTCCCGGGGGAGCGGTTGGAGAGACCCAGTACTTC	CASSPSPGGAVGETQYF
TRBV5-4	TRBJ2-7	-	17	TRBD2	TGTGCCAGCAGCTTGGTGCTAGCGGGAGGGTCTTCCTACGAGCAGTACTTC	CASSLVLAGGSSYEQYF
TRBV9	TRBJ1-4	-	16	TRBD1	TGTGCCAGCAGCGTAGGTTCTAGGGGGCGAAATGAAAAACTGTTTTTT	CASSVGSRGRNEKLFF
TRBV2	TRBJ1-3	-	14	-	TGTGCCAGTGGGTTACAGGCTACTGGAAACACCATATATTTT	CASGLQATGNTIYF
TRBV19	TRBJ1-5	-	15	-	TGTGCCAGTAACCCACAGGAGGGCATTAATATGCCCCAGCATTTT	CASNPQEGINMPQHF
TRBV7-9	TRBJ1-4	once	15	TRBD1	TGTGCCAGCAGCTTAGTTGGAGGGGGCGGCGAAAAACTGTTTTTT	CASSLVGGGGEKLFF
TRBV18	TRBJ2-5	-	15	-	TGTGCCAGCTCACCTCTGGCGGGGACCCAAGAGACCCAGTACTTC	CASSPLAGTQETQYF
TRBV10-3	TRBJ2-1	-	18	TRBD2	TGTGCCATCAGTGAGGGGCAACTAGCGGGAGAAGGACATTGGGAGCAGTTCTTC	CAISEGQLAGEGHWEQFF